This T cell receptor (beta chain) came from a study of OX40 agonist ivuxolimab in advanced cancers. For the study at large: Ivuxolimab, an agonist antibody against OX40 (CD134), was given to patients. Patients got intravenous ivuxolimab at 0.01 to 10 mg/kg every 2 weeks. General study results and limits: Certain nonresponders likewise exhibited a low normalized T-cell clonal expansion.

This CDR3 has 13 residues. Germline lookup yields CDR1 MNHEY and CDR2 SVGAGI. V lost 5 bases, J lost 5 bases, and 5 bases stayed unmatched. With respect to this clone: Its target is unknown.

Patients were ruled out by autoimmune disease history or systemic immunosuppression. Produced via immunoSEQ multiplex PCR; TCRdb's table is partial and in-frame only. The sample lists approximately 50,000 clones, roughly 86% occurring once. The rearrangement links TRBV6-5 to TRBJ2-5; TRBD2 matches at 7 bases. Specimen: CD4+ or CD8+ T cells sorted from blood, collected in a trial of the OX40 agonist ivuxolimab. This receptor was obtained from an adult with an advanced solid tumor such as melanoma, head and neck, liver or kidney cancer. The chain's CDR3 is CASSRDYMETQYF. The CDR3 DNA is TGTGCCAGCAGTCGGGACTATATGGAGACCCAGTACTTC.